One and the same sample provided the 32 T cell receptor beta chains below, sequenced in a study of identical twins. TCRdb re-called the 5' RACE reads through MiXCR, storing one row per CDR3 protein. The sample holds 510,000 or so distinct CDR3 sequences, approximately 16% seen once. In addition, the sample was reused for a study of yellow fever vaccine responses in identical twins.

The sequencing sample was made of CD4+ T cells sorted from blood. The receptors here all came from a woman aged 18 to 35 in good health.

V gene TRBV6-5 combines with J gene TRBJ2-1; 13 bases match TRBD2. CDR1 is MNHEY and CDR2 is SVGAGI in the germline V gene. V shed 2 bases and J 7 bases; nucleotides not matched to a gene: 5. This CDR3 is built from 16 residues. This chain's CDR3 is CASSYGTSGTGNEQFF. The DNA for the CDR3 is TGTGCCAGCAGTTACGGGACTAGCGGGACGGGGAATGAGCAGTTCTTC.

J is TRBJ2-2 and V is TRBV20-1, with TRBD2 matching 10 bases. CDR3 size: 14 residues. Per germline, CDR1 DFQATT and CDR2 SNEGSKA (reference sequence). V lost 4 bases to trimming and J lost 6 bases; unmatched junction nucleotides: 5. CDR3 nucleotides: TGCAGTGCTAAGCGGGGGGGCCCCCCCGGGGAGCTGTTTTTT. It specifies CSAKRGGPPGELFF.

The rearrangement uses TRBV5-1 and TRBJ2-5, with 8 bases fitting TRBD2. The CDR3 runs 14 residues. V lost 6 bases and J lost 6; bases outside the gene matches: 10. Germline-derived CDR1 and CDR2 are SGHRS and YFSETQ. The CDR3 nucleotides read TGCGCCAGCACCCGGGAGGGGGGGCCGAAGACCCAGTACTTC. It specifies CASTREGGPKTQYF.

This clonotype was detected only a few times. The V call is TRBV5-1, the J call TRBJ1-1, with 8 bases fitting TRBD1. The CDR3 spans 19 residues. Germline values: CDR1 SGHRS, CDR2 YFSETQ. J lost 6 bases, V lost 0 bases, and 19 bases had no gene match. The chain's CDR3 is CASSLGGGRGPPWKPEAFF. Written as DNA, the CDR3 is TGCGCCAGCAGCTTGGGGGGGGGCAGGGGGCCCCCCTGGAAGCCTGAAGCTTTCTTT.

This clonotype appeared a few times. The V and J genes are TRBV6-1 and TRBJ2-2; no clear D. This CDR3 region has 16 residues. V lost 2 bases to trimming and J lost 4 bases, with 14 bases between them. CDR1 and CDR2 from the germline V gene are MNHNS and SASEGT. CDR3 in DNA: TGTGCCAGCAGTGAAATGGCTATTCAGAGCACCGGGGAGCTGTTTTTT. It translates to CASSEMAIQSTGELFF.

The J gene is TRBJ1-2, the V gene TRBV10-3; D is perhaps TRBD1 (6 bases). The CDR3 sequence is 15 residues long. Deletions cut 8 bases from V and 3 bases from J, with 19 bases between. Germline assignment: CDR1 ENHRY and CDR2 SYGVKD. The CDR3 reads CAIARRAGEDYGYTF. In DNA form, the CDR3 reads TGTGCCATCGCCCGGAGGGCAGGGGAGGACTATGGCTACACCTTC.

This clonotype was observed at least ten times. V gene TRBV7-6 combines with J gene TRBJ1-4, with 7 bases matching TRBD1. The length of the CDR3 is 14 residues. Unmatched junction bases numbered 7, after V lost 5 bases and J lost 7 bases. Germline values: CDR1 SGHVS, CDR2 FNYEAQ. This CDR3 is CASSPRQGGEKLFF. The DNA for the CDR3 is TGTGCCAGCAGCCCTCGACAGGGTGGTGAAAAACTGTTTTTT.

This clonotype was seen more than once but under ten times. J is TRBJ2-7 and V is TRBV20-1; 8 positions agree with TRBD2. With 5 bases clipped from V and 4 bases from J, the junction kept 10 bases outside the gene matches. Per germline, CDR1 DFQATT and CDR2 SNEGSKA (reference sequence). The CDR3 consists of 14 residues. CDR3 bases: TGCAGTGCTCCCGAGAGCGGGAGAAGTTACGAGCAGTACTTC. Its translation: CSAPESGRSYEQYF.

V and J are TRBV3-1 and TRBJ2-3, with unresolved D. Trimming pared 0 bases from V and 6 bases from J, leaving 10 bases between. The CDR3 covers 14 residues. Germline lookup yields CDR1 LGHDT and CDR2 YNNKEL (reference sequence). CDR3 region: CASSQDLVSDTQYF. The CDR3 DNA reads as TGTGCCAGCAGCCAAGATCTAGTGTCTGATACGCAGTATTTT.

This clonotype was seen only a few times. The chain employs TRBV20-1 and TRBJ2-7; TRBD1 matches at 7 bases. Germline CDR1 DFQATT, CDR2 SNEGSKA (reference sequence). This CDR3 has 17 amino acids. After removal of 6 bases from V and 3 bases from J, the junction contained 20 bases not matched to a gene. CDR3 protein: CSAVPEEGTAFHYEQYF. The CDR3 DNA reads as TGCAGTGCCGTACCCGAGGAAGGGACAGCCTTCCACTACGAGCAGTACTTC.

The chain is built from TRBV5-4 and TRBJ1-4; tentative D call: TRBD1 (6 bases). The CDR3 length is 16 residues. V dropped 3 bases and J dropped 0 bases, with 12 bases sitting between them. From germline, CDR1 is SGHNT and CDR2 YYREEE (reference sequence). The CDR3 DNA sequence: TGTGCCAGCAGCTCGGGGGGCAGCTCAACTAATGAAAAACTGTTTTTT. Amino acid sequence: CASSSGGSSTNEKLFF.

This clonotype showed up just a few times. The rearrangement links TRBV12-3 or TRBV12-4 to TRBJ2-1; 8 bases map to TRBD2. The trim removed 5 bases at V and 3 bases at J, leaving 12 bases unmatched. CDR3 size: 17 residues. As DNA, the CDR3 is TGTGCCAGCAGTACCCGGGTAGCGGGACTGTTCTACAATGAGCAGTTCTTC. It yields the protein CASSTRVAGLFYNEQFF.

This chain links TRBV12-3 or TRBV12-4 with TRBJ1-2, with D tentatively TRBD1 (6 bases). Trimming stripped 1 base from V and 6 bases from J, with 12 bases between. The CDR3 loop spans 14 amino acids. The chain's CDR3 is CASSLVTGRDGYTF. The CDR3, as DNA: TGTGCCAGCAGTTTAGTCACAGGGAGGGATGGCTACACCTTC.

This clonotype turned up a few times. This sequence joins TRBV2 and TRBJ2-3; perhaps TRBD1 as D (5 bases). V lost 7 bases and J 5 bases, leaving 19 bases between the germline ends. CDR1 SNHLY and CDR2 FYNNEI come from the germline V gene. CDR3 length equals 15 residues. The CDR3, as DNA: TGTGCCAGCATCAAAGGGGTATTGGACATAGATACGCAGTATTTT. Its protein is CASIKGVLDIDTQYF.

V and J are TRBV27 and TRBJ2-2, with 11 bases aligning to TRBD2. Looked up from germline, CDR1 is MNHEY and CDR2 is SMNVEV (reference sequence). The CDR3 runs 15 residues. V shed 8 bases, J shed 6 bases, and the junction held 8 bases outside the gene matches. The CDR3 sequence is CASGRLAGKSGELFF. In DNA, the CDR3 is TGTGCCAGCGGCCGACTAGCGGGAAAATCCGGGGAGCTGTTTTTT.

The V gene is TRBV4-1, the J gene TRBJ1-1; the D is unclear. Germline-derived CDR1 and CDR2 are MGHRA and YSYEKL. The V end lost 4 bases, the J end lost 2 bases, and 14 bases lay between the germline ends. This CDR3 contains 15 residues. CDR3 protein: CASSPLPDLNTEAFF. In nucleotides, the CDR3 is TGCGCCAGCAGCCCCTTGCCGGATCTTAACACTGAAGCTTTCTTT.

To note about this clonotype: At one of its ends the junction is not consistent with the germline gene, which may arise from a read error. The genes are TRBV2 and TRBJ2-1; D remains ambiguous. Germline V gene data show CDR1 as SNHLY and CDR2 as FYNNEI. CDR3 length equals 14 residues. The CDR3 DNA reads as TGTGCCAGCAGTGAAATGGTCTCCTACAATAAGCAGTTCTTC. Its translation: CASSEMVSYNKQFF.

This clonotype turned up a few times. This sequence joins TRBV20-1 and TRBJ2-5; no clear D. This CDR3 comprises 11 residues. Germline values: CDR1 DFQATT, CDR2 SNEGSKA (reference sequence). V was shortened by 4 bases and J by 5 bases, with 8 bases between the two germline ends. The DNA for the CDR3 is TGCAGTGCTAAGTTCGCCGAGACCCAGTACTTC. The encoded protein is CSAKFAETQYF.

CDR3 residues: CASSPRDRGNTGELFF. The DNA of the CDR3 is TGTGCCAGCAGCCCCCGGGACAGGGGGAACACCGGGGAGCTGTTTTTT. The chain has TRBV28 and TRBJ2-2, with 10 bases lining up with TRBD1. The CDR3 is 16 residues long. Losses at the gene ends were 6 bases for V and 1 base for J; bases not matched to a gene: 5. Germline V gene data show CDR1 as MDHEN and CDR2 as SYDVKM.

This clonotype occurred many times. The J gene is TRBJ2-3, the V gene TRBV7-2, with D unclear. With 1 base removed from V and 1 base from J, the gap between germline ends came to 6 bases. The CDR3 covers 14 residues. Germline-derived CDR1 and CDR2 are SGHTA and FQGNSA. The CDR3, as DNA: TGTGCCAGCAGCTTAGACGATGGCACAGATACGCAGTATTTT. Protein product: CASSLDDGTDTQYF.

This clonotype was found once. The chain joins TRBV2 to TRBJ2-7; 8 bases fit TRBD1. Per the germline V gene, CDR1 is SNHLY and CDR2 is FYNNEI. The CDR3 extends over 15 amino acids. The junction had 3 bases not matched to a gene; V was cut back by 0 bases and J by 2 bases. CDR3 nucleotides: TGTGCCAGCAGTGAAGCGGGACAGGTTACCTACGAGCAGTACTTC. Residues: CASSEAGQVTYEQYF.

The chain couples TRBV21-1 to TRBJ2-7; the table's D gene call, TRBD2, was not cross checked with the DNA. TRBV21-1 is noted as a pseudogene. The CDR3 contains 16 residues. The CDR3 DNA is TGTGCCAGCAGCAAAGGGGGCATAGCGGGAGACGGCGAGCAGTACTTC. Encoded protein: CASSKGGIAGDGEQYF.

In this sample, this clonotype turned up many times. The chain carries TRBV4-2 and TRBJ1-3, with TRBD1 matching over 7 bases. The CDR3 spans 15 residues. Germline loops: CDR1 LGHNA, CDR2 YNFKEQ. With 4 bases clipped from V and 6 bases from J, the junction kept 9 bases outside the gene matches. This CDR3 reads CASSPTTGTENTIYF. The CDR3 region has the DNA TGTGCCAGCAGCCCAACGACCGGGACAGAAAACACCATATATTTT.

This clonotype has a handful of counts. J is TRBJ2-7 and V is TRBV29-1; 12 bases are shared with TRBD2. This CDR3 contains 17 residues. Germline V gene sequence: CDR1 SQVTM, CDR2 ANQGSEA. With 1 base clipped from V and 4 bases from J, the junction kept 11 bases outside the gene matches. The CDR3 here is CSVEVLAGGREGYEQYF. In DNA, the CDR3 is TGCAGCGTTGAAGTACTAGCGGGAGGAAGAGAGGGATACGAGCAGTACTTC.

This clonotype was observed a handful of times. The chain is built from TRBV12-3 or TRBV12-4 and TRBJ2-1; 8 bases line up with TRBD1. This CDR3 contains 14 residues. Germline trimming cut 4 bases from V and 7 bases from J; bases unmatched to any gene: 6. CDR3 DNA: TGTGCCAGCAGTTCGGACAGGGTACGGAATGAGCAGTTCTTC. Translating it yields CASSSDRVRNEQFF.

This clonotype has just a few counts. The V gene is TRBV5-5, the J gene TRBJ2-1; 9 bases align to TRBD1. Germline values: CDR1 SGHKS, CDR2 YYEKEE (reference sequence). The junction had 12 bases not matched to a gene; V was cut back by 3 bases and J by 5 bases. This CDR3 has 17 residues. CDR3 residues: CASSSTGRDRVNNEQFF. DNA of the CDR3: TGTGCCAGCAGCTCGACGGGCCGGGACAGGGTCAACAATGAGCAGTTCTTC.

J is TRBJ2-2 and V is TRBV5-1; D might be TRBD1 or TRBD2, each matching 5 bases. V lost 3 bases, J lost 7 bases, and 10 bases lay in between. This CDR3 contains 13 residues. CDR1 is SGHRS and CDR2 is YFSETQ in the germline V gene. CDR3 residues: CASSWDVVGELFF. The CDR3 region has the DNA TGCGCCAGCAGCTGGGACGTGGTCGGGGAGCTGTTTTTT.

The CDR3 loop is CASSQDRMDYGYTF. CDR3 bases: TGTGCCAGCAGCCAAGATAGGATGGACTATGGCTACACCTTC. The chain links TRBV4-2 to TRBJ1-2; D unclear. V shed 0 bases and J shed 3 bases, with 8 bases lying between them. This CDR3 is 14 amino acids long. CDR1 is LGHNA and CDR2 is YNFKEQ in the germline V gene.

The chain is built from TRBV27 and TRBJ2-3; 7 bases align to TRBD2. There are 16 residues in the CDR3. The junction had 8 bases not matched to a gene; V was cut back by 3 bases and J by 2 bases. Per germline, CDR1 MNHEY and CDR2 SMNVEV (reference sequence). CDR3 amino acids: CASSFRSSGTTDTQYF. CDR3 in DNA: TGTGCCAGCAGTTTTCGGTCGAGCGGGACCACAGATACGCAGTATTTT.

The V and J genes are TRBV6-1 and TRBJ2-5; 8 bases line up with TRBD1. The length of the CDR3 is 16 residues. Germline assignment: CDR1 MNHNS and CDR2 SASEGT. V lost 6 bases to trimming and J lost 2 bases; unmatched junction nucleotides: 11. CDR3 in DNA: TGTGCCAGCAGCCTAGACAGGGGACACACGCAAGAGACCCAGTACTTC. This encodes CASSLDRGHTQETQYF.

This clonotype has just a few counts. The genes are TRBV5-6 and TRBJ2-5; D perhaps matches TRBD2 (5 bases). Germline V gene lookup returns CDR1 SGHDT and CDR2 YYEEEE. Trimming left V 0 bases short and J 5 bases short, with 11 bases between. The CDR3 is 14 amino acids. CDR3: CASSLGLPTETQYF. The CDR3 nucleotides are TGTGCCAGCAGCTTGGGACTACCCACGGAGACCCAGTACTTC.

The J gene is TRBJ1-2, the V gene TRBV7-9, with D possibly matching TRBD1 (5 bases). Germline CDR1 SEHNR, CDR2 FQNEAQ (reference sequence). V was trimmed by 5 bases and J by 5 bases, leaving 18 bases between them. This CDR3 comprises 15 residues. The CDR3 sequence: CASSPLSGQSYGYTF. CDR3 bases: TGTGCCAGCAGCCCCCTTTCGGGGCAGAGTTATGGCTACACCTTC.